The 19 T cell receptor beta chains given below trace back to one sample, sequenced in a study of regulatory and conventional T cells in RAG deficiency. Here immunoSEQ multiplex PCR was the method, and the copy in TCRdb shows in-frame clones only, minus some. There are 1,200 or so clones in the sample; 80% occur only once, and 7% to 8% lies in the top ten. The sorted conventional CD4+ T cells were CD25-low and CD127-high, with genomic DNA sequenced. Sequencing was performed on CD4+ effector T cells sorted from blood. The receptors shown here come from a human donor with RAG deficiency presenting as severe combined immunodeficiency.

This rearrangement joins TRBV5-1 to TRBJ1-5, with D perhaps TRBD1 (6 bases). The CDR3 runs to 15 residues. Trimming stripped 3 bases from V and 3 bases from J, with 13 bases between. Germline V lookup: CDR1 SGHRS, CDR2 YFSETQ. CDR3 residues: CASSWGHSPNQPQHF. Written as DNA, the CDR3 is TGCGCCAGCAGCTGGGGACACTCCCCCAATCAGCCCCAGCATTTT.

This chain uses TRBV29-1 with TRBJ1-4; 11 nucleotides agree with TRBD1. The CDR3 extends over 14 amino acids. Germline V gene data show CDR1 as SQVTM and CDR2 as ANQGSEA. V shed 5 bases, J shed 8 bases, and the junction held 7 bases outside the gene matches. The CDR3 loop is CSVTTGTGGEKLFF. In nucleotides, the CDR3 is TGCAGCGTTACCACGGGGACAGGGGGGGAAAAACTGTTTTTT.

The rearrangement joins TRBV7-2 to TRBJ1-6; weak D call: TRBD1 (5 bases). Germline V CDR1 and CDR2: SGHTA, FQGNSA. Trimming left V 1 base short and J 13 bases short, with 11 bases between. The CDR3 loop spans 13 amino acids. DNA of the CDR3: TGTGCCAGCAGCTTAGTGACCGGGGGTCCCCTCCACTTT. The encoded protein is CASSLVTGGPLHF.

This clone was recorded only once. V gene TRBV5-1 combines with J gene TRBJ2-2; no reliable D call. This CDR3 comprises 11 residues. The germline V gene encodes CDR1 SGHRS and CDR2 YFSETQ. V gave up 4 bases and J gave up 8 bases, with 6 bases separating them. The CDR3 here is CASSNAGELFF. The CDR3 nucleotides are TGCGCCAGCAGCAACGCGGGGGAGCTGTTTTTT.

The rearrangement uses TRBV5-5 and TRBJ1-1; D possibly corresponds to TRBD1 (5 bases). Germline V gene data show CDR1 as SGHKS and CDR2 as YYEKEE (reference sequence). The CDR3 is 11 amino acids. The V end was cut by 4 bases, the J end by 12 bases, with 13 bases between. CDR3 protein: CASSENRRTFF. The CDR3 nucleotides are TGTGCCAGCAGCGAAAACAGGAGGACTTTCTTT.

The V gene is TRBV18, the J gene TRBJ2-7; D gene unclear. This CDR3 spans 11 amino acids. CDR1 and CDR2 (germline): KGHSH, LQKENI. V lost 5 bases, J lost 0 bases, and 2 bases lay in between. CDR3 protein: CASSNSYEQYF. The DNA of the CDR3 is TGTGCCAGCTCAAACTCCTACGAGCAGTACTTC.

This clone has more than one count but fewer than ten. V and J are TRBV25-1 and TRBJ2-1, with 11 nucleotides matching TRBD2. This CDR3 region has 16 residues. The ends lost 1 base at V and 8 bases at J; junction bases unmatched: 7. Germline CDR1 MGHDK, CDR2 SYGVNS. The CDR3 bases are TGTGCCAGCAGTGAATTGACTAGCGGGATAGGGGATGAGCAGTTCTTC. Translation gives CASSELTSGIGDEQFF.

In this sample, this clone turned up a few times. The chain links TRBV4-1 to TRBJ2-1, with 7 bases fitting TRBD2. Germline CDR1 MGHRA, CDR2 YSYEKL. V shed 7 bases and J 3 bases; nucleotides not matched to a gene: 9. This CDR3 has 15 amino acids. The CDR3 DNA reads as TGCGCCAGCACCCCAGCGGGACGCCTCTACAATGAGCAGTTCTTC. Its protein is CASTPAGRLYNEQFF.

The chain links TRBV6-5 to TRBJ1-1; D unclear. Germline V CDR1 and CDR2: MNHEY, SVGAGI. The germline V and J ends were trimmed by 4 bases and 5 bases, with 8 bases remaining between them. CDR3 length: 12 amino acids. In DNA form, the CDR3 reads TGTGCCAGCAGTTGGTCCGGAACTGAAGCTTTCTTT. The encoded protein is CASSWSGTEAFF.

The chain recombines TRBV7-2 with TRBJ2-1; 9 bases map to TRBD1. V trimming: 4 bases; J trimming: 8 bases; junction bases outside the gene matches: 3. The CDR3 length is 13 residues. Germline V gene sequence: CDR1 SGHTA, CDR2 FQGNSA. Here the CDR3 reads CASSSDRGDEQFF. Here the CDR3 DNA reads TGTGCCAGCAGCTCGGACAGGGGCGATGAGCAGTTCTTC.

The chain carries TRBV5-1 and TRBJ2-7; D gene uncertain. The CDR3 spans 11 residues. The germline V and J ends were trimmed by 5 bases and 2 bases, with 5 bases remaining between them. Germline loops: CDR1 SGHRS, CDR2 YFSETQ. CDR3 protein: CASSGAYEQYF. CDR3 in DNA: TGCGCCAGCAGTGGGGCCTACGAGCAGTACTTC. Supplemented by reference TRBV5-1 and TRBJ2-7, the full variable domain reads KAGVTQTPRYLIKTRGQQVTLSCSPISGHRSVSWYQQTPGQGLQFLFEYFSETQRNKGNFPGRFSGRQFSNSRSEMNVSTLELGDSALYLCASSGAYEQYFGPGTRLTVT.

The J gene is TRBJ1-1, the V gene TRBV18; D is uncertain. The CDR3 is 12 amino acids. Trimming removed 1 base from V and 1 base from J, with 1 base in between. CDR1 is KGHSH and CDR2 is LQKENI in the germline V gene. The CDR3 loop reads CASSPQNTEAFF. The CDR3, as DNA: TGTGCCAGCTCACCACAGAACACTGAAGCTTTCTTT.

The chain combines TRBV18 with TRBJ2-2; D unclear. Per germline, CDR1 KGHSH and CDR2 LQKENI. The CDR3 extends over 16 amino acids. Trimming took 0 bases from V and 0 from J, leaving 8 bases between them. This CDR3 is CASSPPRVANTGELFF. The DNA of the CDR3 is TGTGCCAGCTCACCACCCCGGGTGGCGAACACCGGGGAGCTGTTTTTT.

This clone has a single count. This CDR3 is CSARLYEQYF. The CDR3 region has the DNA TGCAGTGCTAGACTCTACGAGCAGTACTTC. The chain couples TRBV20-1 to TRBJ2-7; D not certain. CDR3 length: 10 residues. CDR1 is DFQATT, CDR2 SNEGSKA, per germline (reference sequence). Deletions cut 2 bases from V and 3 bases from J, with 2 bases between.

This chain joins TRBV7-2 and TRBJ2-6, with D perhaps TRBD1 (6 bases). This CDR3 has 19 amino acids. The germline V gene has CDR1 SGHTA and CDR2 FQGNSA. Trimming removed 5 bases at V and 5 bases at J, with 25 bases between. This CDR3 reads CASSLRGRRRQSRANVLTF. CDR3 DNA sequence: TGTGCCAGCAGCCTCAGGGGCAGAAGACGACAAAGTCGGGCCAACGTCCTGACTTTC.

This clone was observed a single time. V is TRBV7-3 and J is TRBJ2-7; 9 bases align to TRBD1. This CDR3 region has 14 residues. Germline V CDR1 and CDR2: SGHTA, FQGTGA. V trimming: 6 bases; J trimming: 4 bases; junction bases outside the gene matches: 7. The CDR3, as DNA: TGTGCCAGCAGTCGTGACAGGGGGGCTTACGAGCAGTACTTC. It yields the protein CASSRDRGAYEQYF.

The chain has TRBV7-9 and TRBJ2-5; 10 bases are a match to TRBD1. The CDR3 is made up of 13 amino acids. The germline V gene encodes CDR1 SEHNR and CDR2 FQNEAQ (reference sequence). The junction had 0 bases not matched to a gene; V was cut back by 4 bases and J by 4 bases. CDR3 amino acids: CASSWDRGETQYF. Written as DNA, the CDR3 is TGTGCCAGCAGCTGGGACAGGGGAGAGACCCAGTACTTC.

The rearrangement joins TRBV7-9 to TRBJ2-5; TRBD2 matches 10 bases. Trimming at V came to 5 bases and at J to 5 bases, leaving 5 bases not matched to a gene. The CDR3 totals 14 residues. Germline values: CDR1 SEHNR, CDR2 FQNEAQ (reference sequence). CDR3 coding DNA: TGTGCCAGCAGCGAGCGGGGGGGATGGGAGACCCAGTACTTC. It encodes CASSERGGWETQYF.

This chain links TRBV10-3 with TRBJ2-5; TRBD2 matches 8 bases. The CDR3 runs 14 residues. In germline, CDR1 is ENHRY, CDR2 SYGVKD. Unmatched junction bases numbered 5, after V lost 4 bases and J lost 4 bases. The DNA of the CDR3 is TGTGCCATCAGTGCCGGACTAGCTCGAGAGACCCAGTACTTC. Amino acid sequence: CAISAGLARETQYF.